Listed below are T cell receptor beta chains from one sample, sequenced in a study of early T cells in non-severe SARS-CoV-2 infection. TCRdb reprocessed the 5' RACE reads with MiXCR, giving one entry per CDR3 protein. The sample holds around 78,000 distinct CDR3 sequences, 10% seen once. Sequences were derived from whole blood, sampled at baseline. The origin of the receptors is an adult who was a healthcare worker with PCR-confirmed SARS-CoV-2 infection or an uninfected control (not recorded which). CDR3s leave out the opening cysteine and the closing phenylalanine or tryptophan.

v_gene	j_gene	CDR3aa
TRBV11-2	TRBJ2-3	ASSLGRGSGAVGTQY
TRBV7-9	TRBJ2-3	VSSGRLPTDTQY
TRBV4-1	TRBJ1-5	ASSQDLTGDGSWGNQPQH
TRBV4-3	TRBJ2-5	ASSQDLAGWETQY
TRBV10-2	TRBJ1-5	AGQPQH
TRBV10-3	TRBJ2-3	AISEAPQGKVFTDTQY
TRBV19	TRBJ2-3	ASSIPPGQDTQY
TRBV24-1	TRBJ2-2	ATRGQNTGELF
TRBV7-6	TRBJ2-3	ASSLGGRKDTQY
TRBV18	TRBJ1-5	ASCLREDQPQH
TRBV6-1	TRBJ2-2	ASVAGELF
TRBV6-5	TRBJ2-1	ASRDYNEQF
TRBV12-3/TRBV12-4	TRBJ2-7	ASNLGGQGIIAVTYEQY
TRBV5-6	TRBJ2-3	ASSFPGGLPPSDTQY
TRBV10-3	TRBJ2-3	AISEAPQGSDTQY